This T cell receptor (beta chain) was found in a study of T cell repertoires in cytomegalovirus infection. Study overall: Based on public TCR beta signatures, there were indications of CMV infection and of a matching HLA type.

Findings and caveats of the study: The ex vivo response was dominated by HLA-C-restricted CMV-specific TCR beta clonotypes. Summed public TCR beta family frequency identified CMV carriers bearing the relevant HLA.

TCRdb itself ran the reads through MiXCR, one entry per CDR3 protein. The table has about 190,000 distinct CDR3 sequences, 28% seen once. CDR1 is SGHTA and CDR2 is FQGNSA in the germline V gene. CDR3 length: 15 residues. V was shortened by 0 bases and J by 8 bases, with 16 bases between the two germline ends. This clonotype was picked up many times. The target antigen is unknown. The chain couples TRBV7-2 to TRBJ1-2, with D possibly being TRBD1 (5 bases). The TCR comes from a human donor in good health (CMV status not recorded). Some clones in this sample may be carry-over from other donors' samples. Material for sequencing was PBMCs. The CDR3 region is CASSLALLGHGGYTF. The CDR3 DNA reads TGTGCCAGCAGCTTAGCCTTGCTTGGACACGGCGGCTACACCTTC.